This T cell receptor (beta chain) was captured in a study of shared clonotypes between healthy human individuals. Study-wide findings and caveats: As a rule, naive subsets had a larger estimated richness than memory subsets.

Clones were read by immunoSEQ multiplex PCR, and TCRdb kept only the in-frame ones, dropping some. Of about 2.3 million clones in the sample, more than 85% were seen once. The V gene's germline CDR1 is SGHRS and CDR2 YFSETQ. V was clipped by 0 bases and J by 5 bases; unmatched bases: 4. The CDR3 runs 14 residues. It was into CD45RA+ naive and CD45RA-negative memory subsets that the CD4+ cells were split. On this clone itself: Its cognate antigen is unknown.

The source material was naive CD4+ T cells from PBMCs. As for subset: CD45RA+ positively selected. The V gene is TRBV5-1, the J gene TRBJ2-7; 8 bases agree with TRBD1. This TCR derives from a man between 18 and 35 years old in good health. Some clones in this sample may be carry-over from other donors' samples. For the CDR3, the DNA is TGCGCCAGCAGCTTGGGCGACAGGGGCCACGAGCAGTACTTC. Translated: CASSLGDRGHEQYF.